These 26 T cell receptor beta chains share one sample of origin, sequenced in a study of T-cell reconstitution after alpha-beta-depleted transplantation in children. The library targeted TCRbeta and was prepared with unique molecular identifiers. TCRdb fed the PCR reads into MiXCR, producing one record per CDR3 protein. The sample has around 700,000 distinct CDR3 sequences, 10% to 15% seen once. Here the sequenced sample was PBMCs, taken before TCRalphabeta/CD19-depleted stem cell transplant. All receptors come from a girl aged 2 to 10 with congenital amegakaryocytic thrombocytopenia, due to receive a stem cell transplant.

This clonotype was observed many times. The chain couples TRBV7-9 to TRBJ2-1; D remains ambiguous. This CDR3 is built from 12 residues. Trimming pared 5 bases from V and 8 bases from J, leaving 10 bases between. Looked up from germline, CDR1 is SEHNR and CDR2 is FQNEAQ (reference sequence). CDR3 bases: TGTGCCAGCAGCCCCTCTATCCATGAGCAGTTCTTC. It yields the protein CASSPSIHEQFF.

This clonotype was observed at least ten times. The V call is TRBV29-1, the J call TRBJ2-5, with D perhaps TRBD1 (5 bases). The CDR3 sequence is 13 residues long. V gave up 4 bases and J gave up 1 base, with 10 bases separating them. Per the germline V gene, CDR1 is SQVTM and CDR2 is ANQGSEA. The CDR3 nucleotides are TGCAGCGTTGGGCGACAGACCCAAGAGACCCAGTACTTC. Translated: CSVGRQTQETQYF. The full variable domain, its missing parts supplied by reference TRBV29-1 and TRBJ2-5, is SAVISQKPSRDICQRGTSLTIQCQVDSQVTMMFWYRQQPGQSLTLIATANQGSEATYESGFVIDKFPISRPNLTFSTLTVSNMSPEDSSIYLCSVGRQTQETQYFGPGTRLLVL.

In this sample, this clonotype turned up many times. The chain couples TRBV29-1 to TRBJ1-5; 9 nucleotides match TRBD1. The CDR3 length is 14 residues. The germline gives CDR1 SQVTM, CDR2 ANQGSEA. Unmatched junction bases numbered 3, after V lost 4 bases and J lost 2 bases. The CDR3 spells CSVGTGEGNQPQHF. CDR3 DNA: TGCAGCGTTGGGACAGGGGAAGGCAATCAGCCCCAGCATTTT.

This clonotype was recorded at least ten times. The DNA for the CDR3 is TGTGCCAGCAGCCACGGACAGGGAAACACCGGGGAGCTGTTTTTT. Its protein is CASSHGQGNTGELFF. The chain recombines TRBV6-1 with TRBJ2-2, with 8 bases fitting TRBD1. Germline values: CDR1 MNHNS, CDR2 SASEGT. The length of the CDR3 is 15 residues. V shed 6 bases, J shed 2 bases, and the junction held 5 bases outside the gene matches.

This clonotype was counted between two and nine times. The chain employs TRBV28 and TRBJ1-1; D is ambiguous. This CDR3 comprises 16 residues. V lost 5 bases to trimming and J lost 3 bases, with 19 bases between them. From germline, CDR1 is MDHEN and CDR2 SYDVKM. CDR3 loop: CASSQGPPTRDTEAFF. CDR3 DNA sequence: TGTGCCAGCAGTCAAGGCCCCCCTACGAGGGACACTGAAGCTTTCTTT.

This clonotype was observed many times. V and J are TRBV29-1 and TRBJ2-4; perhaps TRBD1 as D (6 bases). CDR3 length: 14 residues. V lost 7 bases and J 0 bases, leaving 13 bases between the germline ends. Per germline, CDR1 SQVTM and CDR2 ANQGSEA. CDR3 DNA sequence: TGCAGCGCCCAGGGGCGTCTAGCCAAAAACATTCAGTACTTC. Its translation: CSAQGRLAKNIQYF. The full variable domain, completed using reference TRBV29-1 and TRBJ2-4, is SAVISQKPSRDICQRGTSLTIQCQVDSQVTMMFWYRQQPGQSLTLIATANQGSEATYESGFVIDKFPISRPNLTFSTLTVSNMSPEDSSIYLCSAQGRLAKNIQYFGAGTRLSVL.

In its sample, this clonotype was seen a few times. The V and J genes are TRBV18 and TRBJ2-1, with 9 positions matching TRBD2. V shed 2 bases, J shed 10 bases, and the junction held 6 bases outside the gene matches. CDR1 KGHSH and CDR2 LQKENI come from the germline V gene. The CDR3 consists of 14 residues. CDR3 nucleotides: TGTGCCAGCTCACCAAGGTTAGCGGGAGAAGAGCAGTTCTTC. Its protein is CASSPRLAGEEQFF.

V gene TRBV20-1 combines with J gene TRBJ2-5; a weak D match, TRBD2 (6 bases). Germline lookup yields CDR1 DFQATT and CDR2 SNEGSKA (reference sequence). V lost 4 bases and J lost 2, with 17 bases in between. This CDR3 has 15 amino acids. CDR3 in DNA: TGCAGTGCTACCACCCTTGGACTACCTCAAGAGACCCAGTACTTC. Its translation: CSATTLGLPQETQYF.

With respect to this clonotype: Because the CDR3 is missing its conserved closing phenylalanine or tryptophan, this is likely a read error. J is TRBJ2-3 and V is TRBV10-3, with 11 bases fitting TRBD2. J was trimmed by 1 base and V by 3 bases; bases with no gene match: 9. There are 18 residues in the CDR3. The germline V gene has CDR1 ENHRY and CDR2 SYGVKD. CDR3 nucleotides: TGTGCCATCAGTGACCTTACAACTAGCGGGAGTGGCACAGATACGCAGTATTTA. The encoded protein is CAISDLTTSGSGTDTQYL.

A note on this clonotype: This sequence may be a read error, since a much larger clone differs from it by one base. The chain links TRBV9 to TRBJ2-2; tentatively, D is TRBD1 or TRBD2 (5 bases each). The CDR3 runs 15 residues. In germline, CDR1 is SGDLS, CDR2 YYNGEE. This chain's CDR3 is CASSVGSYVSGALFF. The DNA of the CDR3 is TGTGCCAGCAGCGTAGGTAGCTACGTGTCCGGGGCGCTGTTTTTT.

The chain has TRBV7-9 and TRBJ2-1, with D perhaps matching TRBD2 (5 bases). There are 13 residues in the CDR3. Germline values: CDR1 SEHNR, CDR2 FQNEAQ (reference sequence). V was shortened by 1 base and J by 10 bases, with 11 bases between the two germline ends. CDR3 nucleotide sequence: TGTGCCAGCAGCTTAGGTGGACGGAGGGAGCAGTTCTTC. It encodes CASSLGGRREQFF. Full variable domain (rest looked up from reference TRBV7-9 and TRBJ2-1): DTGVSQNPRHKITKRGQNVTFRCDPISEHNRLYWYRQTLGQGPEFLTYFQNEAQLEKSRLLSDRFSAERPKGSFSTLEIQRTEQGDSAMYLCASSLGGRREQFFGPGTRLTVL.

This clonotype has at least ten counts. The J gene is TRBJ1-2, the V gene TRBV20-1, with D possibly matching TRBD1 (5 bases). Germline CDR1 DFQATT, CDR2 SNEGSKA (reference sequence). With 5 bases removed from V and 7 bases from J, the gap between germline ends came to 17 bases. The length of the CDR3 is 13 residues. CDR3 sequence reads: CSAGGGSLVGYTF. The CDR3 DNA reads as TGCAGTGCTGGGGGTGGCTCATTAGTTGGCTACACCTTC.

This clonotype occurred a few times. The V gene is TRBV6-1, the J gene TRBJ2-2, with 14 bases matching TRBD2. CDR1 and CDR2 from the germline V gene are MNHNS and SASEGT. The CDR3 length is 17 residues. The J segment lost 3 bases and the V segment lost 9 bases, leaving 9 bases of the junction unmatched. The CDR3 spells CASGGLAGVKDTGELFF. The CDR3 nucleotides are TGTGCCAGTGGGGGACTAGCGGGAGTTAAAGACACCGGGGAGCTGTTTTTT.

At least ten counts were recorded for this clonotype. The chain links TRBV5-1 to TRBJ1-1, with no clear D. CDR1 SGHRS and CDR2 YFSETQ come from the germline V gene. The V end was cut by 3 bases, the J end by 1 base, with 7 bases between. This CDR3 comprises 13 residues. This CDR3 reads CASSSTENTEAFF. CDR3 DNA sequence: TGCGCCAGCAGCTCCACAGAGAACACTGAAGCTTTCTTT.

In its sample, this clonotype was seen once. The junction differs from germline at one of its ends, possibly a read error. The genes are TRBV12-3 or TRBV12-4 and TRBJ2-6; 9 positions agree with TRBD1. The CDR3 consists of 19 residues. The CDR3 nucleotides are TGTGCCTGCAGTTTTATCGCGACAGGGGGTAGCTCTGGGGCCAACGTCCTGACTTTC. Translating it yields CACSFIATGGSSGANVLTF.

There are many counts of this clonotype. The CDR3 reads CSARDLENTIYF. The CDR3 region has the DNA TGCAGTGCTAGAGATCTCGAAAACACCATATATTTT. This chain connects TRBV20-1 to TRBJ1-3; no firm D call. V was cut by 0 bases and J by 6 bases, with 6 bases left in between. Germline V gene lookup returns CDR1 DFQATT and CDR2 SNEGSKA (reference sequence). The CDR3 contains 12 residues.

This clonotype was recorded at least ten times. V gene TRBV12-3 or TRBV12-4 combines with J gene TRBJ1-5, with D hard to call. The CDR3 sequence is 11 residues long. Trimming stripped 4 bases from V and 6 bases from J, with 4 bases between. CDR3 region: CASSSGQPQHF. The CDR3 nucleotides are TGTGCCAGCAGTTCGGGTCAGCCCCAGCATTTT.

There are a few counts of this clonotype. This chain connects TRBV12-3 or TRBV12-4 to TRBJ2-4; D gene uncertain. V gave up 6 bases and J gave up 8 bases, with 20 bases separating them. The CDR3 totals 15 residues. The CDR3 DNA follows: TGTGCCAGCAGGAGGTCGGCTAGAGTCGAGGACATTCAGTACTTC. Translating it yields CASRRSARVEDIQYF.

The sample holds many counts of this clonotype. The V and J genes are TRBV20-1 and TRBJ2-7; D is unclear. Germline CDR1 is DFQATT and CDR2 is SNEGSKA (reference sequence). The V end was cut by 1 base, the J end by 6 bases, with 13 bases between. This CDR3 is built from 13 residues. The CDR3 bases are TGCAGTGCTAGAGTTGGGCGTGTGGGCGAGCAGTACTTC. This gives the protein CSARVGRVGEQYF.

This clonotype showed up many times. The chain recombines TRBV12-3 or TRBV12-4 with TRBJ2-7; 8 nucleotides line up with TRBD2. V lost 5 bases and J lost 5; bases outside the gene matches: 8. There are 14 residues in the CDR3. For the CDR3, the DNA is TGTGCCAGCAGTCCTCTAGGGCGGGGGGACGAGCAGTACTTC. Translated: CASSPLGRGDEQYF.

Many counts were recorded for this clonotype. This chain uses TRBV6-1 with TRBJ2-1; 9 nucleotides align to TRBD2. The V and J ends lost 4 bases and 5 bases, in that order; junction bases with no gene match: 3. Germline assignment: CDR1 MNHNS and CDR2 SASEGT. The length of the CDR3 is 14 residues. CDR3 nucleotide sequence: TGTGCCAGCAGTGGGCTAGCGGGACACAATGAGCAGTTCTTC. The encoded protein is CASSGLAGHNEQFF.

This clonotype came up once. Lacking the conserved final phenylalanine or tryptophan, this CDR3 likely reflects a read error. This chain links TRBV6-2 or TRBV6-3 with TRBJ2-5; weak D call: TRBD1 (7 bases). V was clipped by 5 bases and J by 5 bases, with 15 bases between them. Germline loops: CDR1 MNHEY, CDR2 SVGEGT. The CDR3 sequence is 14 residues long. The DNA of the CDR3 is TGTGCCAGCAGTACCCAACAGGGGAGGGAGACCCAGTACTCC. This codes for CASSTQQGRETQYS.

This clonotype appeared many times. CDR3 nucleotide sequence: TGTGCCAGCAGTCCGTACAGGGTCTCTGTCCCCACTGAAGCTTTCTTT. Encoded protein: CASSPYRVSVPTEAFF. J is TRBJ1-1 and V is TRBV27; TRBD1 might be the D (6 bases). V was clipped by 5 bases and J by 4 bases, with 20 bases between them. The CDR3 contains 16 residues. Looked up from germline, CDR1 is MNHEY and CDR2 is SMNVEV (reference sequence).

This clonotype was detected ten times or more. This chain uses TRBV12-3 or TRBV12-4 with TRBJ2-1; D perhaps matches TRBD2 (5 bases). The V end was cut by 3 bases, the J end by 7 bases, with 10 bases between. This CDR3 region has 13 residues. This chain's CDR3 is CASSFGSSNEQFF. Here the CDR3 DNA reads TGTGCCAGCAGTTTTGGGAGTTCTAATGAGCAGTTCTTC.

This clonotype was detected many times. The rearrangement joins TRBV4-1 to TRBJ2-7; D tentatively fits TRBD1 or TRBD2 (5 bases each). This CDR3 is built from 15 residues. Per the germline V gene, CDR1 is MGHRA and CDR2 is YSYEKL. Trimming stripped 1 base from V and 2 bases from J, with 12 bases between. CDR3: CASSQVRDLTYEQYF. The DNA of the CDR3 is TGCGCCAGCAGCCAAGTACGGGACCTAACCTACGAGCAGTACTTC.

The gene calls are TRBV4-1 and TRBJ1-2; D ambiguous. Germline V gene lookup returns CDR1 MGHRA and CDR2 YSYEKL. The CDR3 spans 13 residues. Between the trimmed V and J ends, which lost 1 base and 8 bases, there was a span of 11 bases. CDR3 DNA: TGCGCCAGCAGCCAAGTCGAGGGAGGCGGCTACACCTTC. Residues: CASSQVEGGGYTF.